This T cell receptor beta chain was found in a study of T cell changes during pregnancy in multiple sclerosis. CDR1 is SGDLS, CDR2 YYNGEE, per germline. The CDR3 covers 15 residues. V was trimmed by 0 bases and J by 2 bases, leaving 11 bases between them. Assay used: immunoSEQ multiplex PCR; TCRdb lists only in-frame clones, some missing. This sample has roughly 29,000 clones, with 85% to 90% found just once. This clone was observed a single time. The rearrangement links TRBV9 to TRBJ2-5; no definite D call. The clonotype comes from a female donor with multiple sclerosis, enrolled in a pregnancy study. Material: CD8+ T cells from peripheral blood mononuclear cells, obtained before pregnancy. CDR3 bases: TGTGCCAGCAGCGTAGGCGGTGGTAGGCAAGAGACCCAGTACTTC. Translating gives CASSVGGGRQETQYF.